These T cell receptor beta chains were read from a single sample in a study of cytomegalovirus exposure and HLA in healthy donors. The protocol was immunoSEQ multiplex PCR, while the TCRdb copy is restricted to in-frame clones and leaves out a portion. The profile shows about 210,000 clones, around 83% of them singletons. The sequencing sample was made of PBMCs. The receptor source for this set is a woman aged 45-65 years in good health and CMV-seropositive. The CDR3 runs from the conserved cysteine through the conserved F or W. Each record gives: D gene, clone size, V gene, J gene, CDR3 protein, CDR3 DNA. The D gene is left open where the match is weak. The listing skips clone size in some rows; elsewhere it reads once, few, many or a size class.

d_call: TRBD2
clone_size: -
v_call: TRBV29-1
j_call: TRBJ2-5
cdr3_aa: CSSGGTETQYF
cdr3_nt: TGCAGCTCCGGGGGGACGGAGACCCAGTACTTC

d_call: TRBD1
clone_size: -
v_call: TRBV5-4
j_call: TRBJ2-1
cdr3_aa: CASSMDRGRDEQFF
cdr3_nt: TGTGCCAGCAGCATGGACAGGGGGCGGGATGAGCAGTTCTTC

d_call: -
clone_size: -
v_call: TRBV4-1
j_call: TRBJ1-3
cdr3_aa: CASSQAGTRGNTIYF
cdr3_nt: TGCGCCAGCAGCCAGGCGGGGACGAGAGGAAACACCATATATTTT

d_call: -
clone_size: -
v_call: TRBV18
j_call: TRBJ2-1
cdr3_aa: CASSPGQSSYNEQFF
cdr3_nt: TGTGCCAGCTCACCAGGACAGTCCTCCTACAATGAGCAGTTCTTC

d_call: TRBD1
clone_size: once
v_call: TRBV4-1
j_call: TRBJ1-1
cdr3_aa: CASSPWTGDTSTEAFF
cdr3_nt: TGCGCCAGCAGCCCGTGGACAGGGGACACGAGCACTGAAGCTTTCTTT

d_call: -
clone_size: -
v_call: TRBV28
j_call: TRBJ2-4
cdr3_aa: CASSLLSGGAYKNIQYF
cdr3_nt: TGTGCCAGCAGTTTATTATCCGGGGGTGCTTACAAAAACATTCAGTACTTC

d_call: -
clone_size: -
v_call: TRBV18
j_call: TRBJ2-7
cdr3_aa: CASSPGAPFRVYF
cdr3_nt: TGTGCCAGCTCACCAGGAGCCCCCTTTCGAGTGTACTTC

d_call: -
clone_size: few
v_call: TRBV7-9
j_call: TRBJ1-1
cdr3_aa: CASSHTGKNTEAFF
cdr3_nt: TGTGCCAGCAGCCATACCGGGAAGAACACTGAAGCTTTCTTT

d_call: -
clone_size: few
v_call: TRBV28
j_call: TRBJ2-5
cdr3_aa: CASSSQETQYF
cdr3_nt: TGTGCCAGCAGTTCTCAAGAGACCCAGTACTTC

d_call: -
clone_size: -
v_call: TRBV6-1
j_call: TRBJ1-1
cdr3_aa: CASSGDMRFEAFF
cdr3_nt: TGTGCCAGCAGTGGGGACATGCGGTTTGAAGCTTTCTTT

d_call: -
clone_size: -
v_call: TRBV6-5
j_call: TRBJ2-5
cdr3_aa: CASSYPYQETQYF
cdr3_nt: TGTGCCAGCAGTTACCCGTACCAAGAGACCCAGTACTTC

d_call: -
clone_size: -
v_call: TRBV7-9
j_call: TRBJ1-2
cdr3_aa: CASSLEEGSYGYTF
cdr3_nt: TGTGCCAGCAGCTTAGAAGAGGGAAGCTATGGCTACACCTTC

d_call: -
clone_size: -
v_call: TRBV28
j_call: TRBJ1-5
cdr3_aa: CASTETGELSQPQHF
cdr3_nt: TGTGCCAGCACCGAGACAGGAGAGCTATCTCAGCCCCAGCATTTT

d_call: TRBD2
clone_size: -
v_call: TRBV5-1
j_call: TRBJ2-7
cdr3_aa: CASSLELAGAAVKYF
cdr3_nt: TGCGCCAGCAGCTTGGAGCTAGCGGGGGCCGCAGTGAAGTACTTC

d_call: -
clone_size: -
v_call: TRBV6-5
j_call: TRBJ1-5
cdr3_aa: CASSAGPVQPQHF
cdr3_nt: TGTGCCAGCAGCGCTGGGCCGGTTCAGCCCCAGCATTTT

d_call: -
clone_size: -
v_call: TRBV29-1
j_call: TRBJ1-5
cdr3_aa: CSVALPGQPQHF
cdr3_nt: TGCAGCGTTGCCCTACCCGGTCAGCCCCAGCATTTT